Listed below are T cell receptor beta chains from one sample, sequenced in a study of T cells in Graves' hyperthyroidism and ophthalmopathy. TCRdb analysed the multiplex PCR reads with MiXCR anew, one entry per CDR3 protein. The sample shows 310,000 or so distinct CDR3 sequences, 15% to 20% of them seen only once. Sequencing was carried out using blood. Source of these receptors: a woman aged 55-69 years with Graves' ophthalmopathy. The conserved cysteine and the conserved F or W are not part of the CDR3 here.

ASSTGVGSRYAYEQY,15,TRBV5-6
ASSYSRGTTYEQY,13,TRBV6-5
ASSLGQLYEQY,11,TRBV28
AISRTGAMNTEAF,13,TRBV10-3
ASSLGGIVYEQY,12,TRBV7-9
ASSMIGYGYT,10,TRBV19
ASSPAQGHAPLH,12,TRBV18
ASSLAFGRAYEQY,13,TRBV7-9
ASSLGVSGRGTDTQY,15,TRBV7-3
ASSRGVLGANVLT,13,TRBV6-2/TRBV6-3
ASSLPRDRSSYEQY,14,TRBV7-2
ATSDPLGTGGKDTQY,15,TRBV24-1
ASSLEGASFEQY,12,TRBV5-1
SARRGGSGWDTEAF,14,TRBV20-1
AISESPPLNTEAF,13,TRBV10-3
ASSVGFGYT,9,TRBV14
ASSIWTGEVTQY,12,TRBV7-9
SVRQGANTEAF,11,TRBV29-1
ASSSYGSTGELF,12,TRBV7-9
ASSLISGLASGELF,14,TRBV11-3
ASSHDPGEYNSPLH,14,TRBV5-1
ASSHRWGTRETQY,13,TRBV11-2
ASSGTAGGYT,10,TRBV18
ASSFSTGGFQETQY,14,TRBV28
SAPRGGKMNTEAF,13,TRBV20-1
ASSLGQLQF,9,TRBV11-2
ASSLAKVTEAF,11,TRBV7-9
ASSQTGLGTNTEAF,14,TRBV7-3
ASSSARGRLTDTQY,14,TRBV7-2
SAGQGVNQPQH,11,TRBV29-1
ASRPSGVSYEQY,12,TRBV9
ASSLEAGMVGEQY,13,TRBV7-9
ASSYAGQGAWYEQY,14,TRBV6-2/TRBV6-3
ASSRGTKRDPLNTGELF,17,TRBV14